This TCR beta chain was captured in a study of vaccination and CD4 T cells after COVID-19. Treatment noted: roughly nine-day PBMC culture with coronavirus spike peptide pools or control peptides (ViraFEST assay). V was pared by 7 bases and J by 0 bases, with 16 bases between. CDR3 length: 17 residues. CDR1 and CDR2 (germline): MDHEN, SYDVKM. Cultured CD4+ T-cell DNA underwent Oncomine TCR Beta short-read sequencing. TCRdb ran MiXCR on the PCR reads and lists one entry per CDR3 protein. This repertoire shows about 19,000 distinct CDR3 sequences, 30% to 40% found once; its top ten account for less than 15%. Comment on this clonotype: The antigen is not known.

This chain connects TRBV28 to TRBJ2-6, with a tentative D call TRBD1 (6 bases). Sequenced material: cultured CD4+ T cells from blood. This sequence originates from a human donor with COVID-19. DNA for the CDR3: TGTGCCAGCAAAGAGACAGGCCAGTACTCTGGGGCCAACGTCCTGACTTTC. It yields the protein CASKETGQYSGANVLTF.